This T cell receptor (beta chain) derives from a study of tumor-infiltrating lymphocytes in localized non-small cell lung cancer. Sequencing was performed with immunoSEQ multiplex PCR; in TCRdb, only in-frame clones are kept and a portion is missing. The data contain about 16,000 clones, about three quarters of them singletons. The source is a human donor with non-small cell lung cancer. Sequenced sample: lung tumor tissue.

CDR3 in DNA: TGCGCCAGCAGCCCCAAGACAGGGTTTAGCACAGATACGCAGTATTTT. Translating gives CASSPKTGFSTDTQYF. This chain connects TRBV5-1 to TRBJ2-3, with 7 bases fitting TRBD1. CDR3 length: 16 amino acids. The junction had 8 bases not matched to a gene; V was cut back by 4 bases and J by 0 bases. Germline lookup yields CDR1 SGHRS and CDR2 YFSETQ.